The 3 T cell receptor beta chains in this list originate from one sample, sequenced in a study of technical replicates of blood from a few donors. Sequencing used immunoSEQ multiplex PCR; TCRdb keeps in-frame clones, though not all of them. The sample records some 98,000 clones, approximately 95% being singletons. Sequences were obtained from T cells isolated from PBMCs. The receptors derive from a human donor in good health.

The J gene is TRBJ2-1, the V gene TRBV9; possible D gene TRBD2, 5 bases. Trimming removed 4 bases at V and 4 bases at J, with 15 bases between. This CDR3 spans 15 amino acids. In germline, CDR1 is SGDLS, CDR2 YYNGEE. The CDR3 bases are TGTGCCAGCAGCCCTGGAGCGGCCCAATACAATGAGCAGTTCTTC. This encodes CASSPGAAQYNEQFF. The full variable domain, rest sourced from reference TRBV9 and TRBJ2-1, is DSGVTQTPKHLITATGQRVTLRCSPRSGDLSVYWYQQSLDQGLQFLIQYYNGEERAKGNILERFSAQQFPDLHSELNLSSLELGDSALYFCASSPGAAQYNEQFFGPGTRLTVL.

The CDR3 here is CASSQDGDYGYTF. The CDR3 bases are TGCGCCAGCAGCCAAGACGGGGACTATGGCTACACCTTC. This chain links TRBV4-1 with TRBJ1-2; D gene uncertain. CDR1 is MGHRA and CDR2 is YSYEKL in the germline V gene. The V and J ends lost 0 bases and 3 bases respectively, with 5 bases between them. The CDR3 is made up of 13 amino acids.

This clone has a single count. V and J are TRBV6-6 and TRBJ2-4, with 7 bases aligning to TRBD2. Looked up from germline, CDR1 is MNHNY and CDR2 is SVGAGI (reference sequence). J lost 3 bases, V lost 7 bases, and 12 bases had no gene match. CDR3 length equals 16 residues. This CDR3 is CASTLGGSSVKNIQYF. CDR3 in DNA: TGTGCCAGCACCCTGGGGGGGTCCTCGGTCAAAAACATTCAGTACTTC.